One and the same sample provided the 5 T cell receptor beta chains below, sequenced in a study of technical replicates of blood from a few donors. This table comes from immunoSEQ multiplex PCR, and its TCRdb copy is limited to in-frame clones, with some not included. The data contain some 48,000 clones, roughly 90% of them singletons. Sequencing was performed on PBMCs. The receptors originated from a human donor in good health. Some clones in this sample may be carry-over from other donors' samples.

The chain uses TRBV5-1 and TRBJ2-7, with 13 bases that match TRBD2. The CDR3 extends over 15 amino acids. Germline V gene lookup returns CDR1 SGHRS and CDR2 YFSETQ. After removal of 4 bases from V and 9 bases from J, the junction contained 10 bases not matched to a gene. CDR3 sequence: CASSTGTSGDLWQYF. The CDR3, as DNA: TGCGCCAGCAGCACCGGGACTAGCGGGGACCTCTGGCAGTACTTC.

The chain links TRBV7-6 to TRBJ2-1; D not resolved. The CDR3 length is 14 residues. CDR1 and CDR2 from the germline V gene are SGHVS and FNYEAQ. With 5 bases removed from V and 0 bases from J, the gap between germline ends came to 8 bases. CDR3 sequence reads: CASSRAPSYNEQFF. For the CDR3, the DNA is TGTGCCAGCAGCCGCGCCCCCTCCTACAATGAGCAGTTCTTC.

J is TRBJ1-6 and V is TRBV12-5; perhaps TRBD1 as D (6 bases). The length of the CDR3 is 20 residues. Germline-derived CDR1 and CDR2 are LGHNT and FRNRAP. Deletions cut 3 bases from V and 0 bases from J, with 21 bases between. This CDR3 is CASGLGPGDILSSYNSPLHF. CDR3 DNA sequence: TGTGCTAGTGGTTTAGGGCCCGGGGACATCCTGAGCTCCTATAATTCACCCCTCCACTTT.

V is TRBV30 and J is TRBJ1-2, with no clear D. This CDR3 region has 12 residues. Trimming cost V 5 bases and J 4 bases, with 11 bases left between them. Germline V lookup: CDR1 GTSNPN, CDR2 SVGIG (reference sequence). This CDR3 is CAWDAASYGYTF. The CDR3 DNA is TGTGCCTGGGACGCGGCGAGCTATGGCTACACCTTC.

The chain uses TRBV18 and TRBJ2-7; perhaps TRBD1 as D (6 bases). Germline assignment: CDR1 KGHSH and CDR2 LQKENI. Trimming left V 5 bases short and J 6 bases short, with 14 bases between. CDR3 size: 13 residues. The CDR3 DNA sequence: TGTGCCAGCTCAGGTACAACAGGGTTCGAGCAGTACTTC. Encoded protein: CASSGTTGFEQYF.